This T cell receptor (beta chain) was obtained from a study of PD-L1 blockade in urothelial cancer. The method was immunoSEQ multiplex PCR; TCRdb's version includes in-frame clones alone and lacks a portion of them. This sample carries around 30,000 clones, over 75% of them seen once, and the ten largest clones take about 2%. This CDR3 comprises 15 residues. Germline lookup yields CDR1 LNHDA and CDR2 SQIVND (reference sequence). V was trimmed by 7 bases and J by 5 bases, leaving 20 bases between them. The sequence came from a man aged 50-60 years with urothelial cancer. The sequenced sample was PBMCs, obtained around atezolizumab (anti-PD-L1) treatment. The rearrangement links TRBV19 to TRBJ1-1; TRBD1 is a possible D gene (6 bases). The CDR3 coding sequence is TGTGCCAGTAACGAGGGAGGGGGGGCGCGAACTGAAGCTTTCTTT. Its translation is CASNEGGGARTEAFF.